Below are 4 T cell receptor beta chains sequenced from a single sample in a study of early T cells in non-severe SARS-CoV-2 infection. TCRdb processed the 5' RACE reads anew with MiXCR; each CDR3 protein has one entry. The sample gives about 29,000 distinct CDR3 sequences, 4.5% to 5% of which show up once; 6.3% is in the top ten. The sample taken for sequencing was whole blood. These receptors were collected from an adult who was a healthcare worker with PCR-confirmed SARS-CoV-2 infection or an uninfected control (not recorded which).

This clonotype came up a few times. In nucleotides, the CDR3 is TGCAGAACAACCTACGAGCAGTACTTC. This codes for CRTTYEQYF. The chain recombines TRBV20-1 with TRBJ2-7; D remains ambiguous. Looked up from germline, CDR1 is DFQATT and CDR2 is SNEGSKA (reference sequence). The CDR3 is 9 residues long.

The table lists this clonotype with many counts. The chain is built from TRBV27 and TRBJ1-2; TRBD1 is a possible D gene (5 bases). This CDR3 is 14 amino acids long. Germline CDR1 and CDR2: MNHEY and SMNVEV (reference sequence). V was clipped by 3 bases and J by 3 bases, with 11 bases between them. The DNA for the CDR3 is TGTGCCAGCAGTTTTGGGCAGGGTCACTATGGCTACACCTTC. Protein product: CASSFGQGHYGYTF.

This clonotype was detected ten times or more. This chain joins TRBV7-2 and TRBJ2-7; 7 positions agree with TRBD1. The CDR3 sequence is 15 residues long. With V trimmed by 4 bases and J by 3 bases, 9 bases remained unmatched. Germline V lookup: CDR1 SGHTA, CDR2 FQGNSA. The CDR3 here is CASSSWGQIVYEQYF. CDR3 in DNA: TGTGCCAGCAGCTCATGGGGACAGATAGTCTACGAGCAGTACTTC.

This clonotype has at least ten counts. CDR3 in amino acids: CASSLYGLGNQPQHF. CDR3 DNA sequence: TGCGCCAGCAGCTTGTATGGATTGGGAAATCAGCCCCAGCATTTT. The chain has TRBV5-1 and TRBJ1-5; D gene unclear. The CDR3 contains 15 residues. Looked up from germline, CDR1 is SGHRS and CDR2 is YFSETQ. V lost 1 base and J lost 4, with 12 bases in between.